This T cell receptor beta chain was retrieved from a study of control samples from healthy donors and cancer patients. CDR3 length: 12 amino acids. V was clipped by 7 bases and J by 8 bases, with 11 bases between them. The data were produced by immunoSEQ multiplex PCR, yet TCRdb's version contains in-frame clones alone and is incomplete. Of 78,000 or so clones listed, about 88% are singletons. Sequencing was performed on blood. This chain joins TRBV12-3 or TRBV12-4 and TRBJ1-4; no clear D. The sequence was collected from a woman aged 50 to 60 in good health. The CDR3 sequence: CASTLGGEKLFF. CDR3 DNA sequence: TGTGCCAGCACCCTGGGCGGGGAAAAACTGTTTTTT.